This is a list of T cell receptor beta chains from one sample in a study of blood T cells in healthy people across ages. TCRdb processed the 5' RACE reads anew with MiXCR; each CDR3 protein has one entry. The profile shows 1.5 million to 2 million distinct CDR3 sequences, 40% to 55% of them singletons. Sequenced input: blood. The receptors originated from a woman in her thirties or forties in good health. Both conserved end residues are part of each CDR3. The D gene is left open where the match is weak. Part of the rows lack a size; the others show once, few, many or a class for expanded clones.

>TRBJ2-1|TRBV4-1|TRBD2|-
CASSQGITSGGRNEQFF
TGCGCCAGCAGCCAGGGGATTACTAGCGGGGGAAGGAATGAGCAGTTCTTC
>TRBJ2-7|TRBV7-9|TRBD2|-
CASSWDSGGANEQYF
TGTGCCAGCAGCTGGGATAGCGGGGGGGCCAATGAGCAGTACTTC
>TRBJ2-6|TRBV6-5|-|few
CASSNMRAAGANVLTF
TGTGCCAGCAGTAACATGCGGGCAGCTGGGGCCAACGTCCTGACTTTC
>TRBJ2-5|TRBV28|TRBD2|-
CASSLILTSGNQETQYF
TGTGCCAGCAGCTTAATCTTGACTAGCGGAAACCAAGAGACCCAGTACTTC
>TRBJ2-3|TRBV9|TRBD2|-
CASSPGMKRGGADTQYF
TGTGCCAGCAGCCCCGGAATGAAGCGGGGGGGCGCGGATACGCAGTATTTT
>TRBJ1-1|TRBV7-2|TRBD1|-
CASSLVGQAMNTEAFF
TGTGCCAGCAGCTTAGTCGGACAGGCAATGAACACTGAAGCTTTCTTT
>TRBJ2-5|TRBV7-2|TRBD1|few
CASSRDRAVETQYF
TGTGCCAGCAGCCGGGACAGGGCAGTAGAGACCCAGTACTTC
>TRBJ2-3|TRBV20-1|-|few
CSARPDRPYTDTQYF
TGCAGCGCAAGACCCGACAGACCTTACACAGATACGCAGTATTTT
>TRBJ2-3|TRBV3-1|-|-
CASSQDGSRRDTQYF
TGTGCCAGCAGCCAAGATGGCAGCCGTCGAGATACGCAGTATTTT
>TRBJ1-6|TRBV5-6|-|-
CASLRQPNSPLHF
TGTGCCAGCTTAAGACAGCCCAATTCACCCCTCCACTTT
>TRBJ2-1|TRBV12-3/TRBV12-4|-|-
CASSALSGSSYNEQFF
TGTGCCAGCAGTGCACTATCAGGGAGCTCCTACAATGAGCAGTTCTTC
>TRBJ2-2|TRBV20-1|-|few
CSAVAANTGELFF
TGCAGTGCGGTGGCAGCCAACACCGGGGAGCTGTTTTTT
>TRBJ2-7|TRBV7-9|-|few
CASSSRSTDEQYF
TGTGCCAGCAGCTCACGGAGCACCGACGAGCAGTACTTC
>TRBJ2-3|TRBV7-9|TRBD1|few
CASSRGQNTDTQYF
TGTGCCAGCAGCCGGGGACAGAACACAGATACGCAGTATTTT
>TRBJ2-3|TRBV7-6|TRBD2|few
CASSIAGVLADTQYF
TGTGCCAGCAGCATAGCGGGGGTTCTAGCAGATACGCAGTATTTT
>TRBJ2-7|TRBV5-1|-|few
CASSSRGGSGSYEQYF
TGCGCCAGCAGCTCCAGAGGGGGTTCAGGGTCCTACGAGCAGTACTTC
>TRBJ2-4|TRBV12-3/TRBV12-4|TRBD1|-
CASRQGAAKSIQYF
TGTGCCAGCCGTCAGGGGGCTGCCAAAAGCATTCAGTACTTC
>TRBJ2-5|TRBV29-1|-|many
CSWGVAETQYF
TGCAGTTGGGGGGTTGCGGAGACCCAGTACTTC
>TRBJ2-5|TRBV7-2|-|-
CASSLGRLSGETQYF
TGTGCCAGCAGCTTAGGTCGCTTATCAGGGGAGACCCAGTACTTC
>TRBJ2-7|TRBV5-1|-|many
CASSLGDGAYEQYF
TGTGCCAGCAGCTTAGGGGACGGAGCCTACGAGCAGTACTTC
>TRBJ2-2|TRBV12-3/TRBV12-4|TRBD2|-
CASTLGTSNAGELFF
TGTGCCAGCACTCTCGGGACTAGCAACGCCGGGGAGCTGTTTTTT
>TRBJ2-3|TRBV12-3/TRBV12-4|TRBD1|-
CASRPLGTGSTDTQYF
TGTGCCAGCCGCCCACTCGGGACAGGGAGCACAGATACGCAGTATTTT
>TRBJ2-7|TRBV5-5|TRBD1|-
CTSSLGGTGRYEQYF
TGTACCAGCAGCTTGGGTGGGACAGGGCGGTACGAGCAGTACTTC
>TRBJ1-4|TRBV10-3|-|-
CAISEQAFDEKLFF
TGTGCCATCAGTGAACAGGCTTTCGATGAAAAACTGTTTTTT
>TRBJ2-1|TRBV15|TRBD1|-
CATAKAAGGSEQFF
TGTGCCACCGCGAAAGCAGCAGGGGGAAGTGAGCAGTTCTTC
>TRBJ2-7|TRBV15|-|once
CATSRAWAGDYEQYF
TGTGCCACCAGCAGAGCGTGGGCAGGGGATTACGAGCAGTACTTC
>TRBJ2-7|TRBV29-1|-|few
CSVASTDYEQYF
TGCAGCGTTGCATCCACGGACTACGAGCAGTACTTC
>TRBJ2-1|TRBV7-6|TRBD2|few
CASSLQRGNEQFF
TGTGCCAGCAGCTTACAGCGGGGCAATGAGCAGTTCTTC
>TRBJ2-3|TRBV29-1|-|few
CSALKGSGLDTQYF
TGCAGCGCCCTAAAGGGGTCGGGACTCGATACGCAGTATTTT
>TRBJ2-3|TRBV5-4|TRBD2|-
CASSLAGGLAGDTQYF
TGTGCCAGCAGCTTGGCAGGGGGACTAGCGGGAGATACGCAGTATTTT
>TRBJ2-1|TRBV6-2/TRBV6-3|TRBD1|-
CASSTGTVYNEQFF
TGTGCCAGCAGCACAGGGACAGTCTACAATGAGCAGTTCTTC
>TRBJ2-7|TRBV20-1|TRBD2|-
CSARDYGTSSYEQYF
TGCAGTGCTAGAGATTATGGGACTAGCTCCTACGAGCAGTACTTC
>TRBJ2-3|TRBV28|TRBD2|-
CASSWLLAGGIFTDTQYF
TGTGCCAGCAGTTGGCTCCTGGCGGGGGGGATCTTCACAGATACGCAGTATTTT
>TRBJ2-7|TRBV9|TRBD1|-
CASSVGVDRVVYEQYF
TGTGCCAGCAGCGTGGGGGTAGACAGGGTTGTATACGAGCAGTACTTC
>TRBJ2-1|TRBV12-3/TRBV12-4|TRBD1|-
CASRGRDRGQFF
TGTGCCAGCAGGGGCCGAGACAGGGGTCAGTTCTTC
>TRBJ2-3|TRBV4-3|-|-
CASSQYRGGFTDTQYF
TGCGCCAGCAGCCAATACAGGGGAGGGTTCACAGATACGCAGTATTTT
>TRBJ1-2|TRBV5-1|TRBD1|few
CASSFVPGTGGGYTF
TGCGCCAGCAGCTTTGTTCCCGGGACAGGGGGCGGCTACACCTTC
>TRBJ2-1|TRBV13|-|-
CASSTYSGYNEQFF
TGTGCCAGCAGCACCTACTCGGGCTACAATGAGCAGTTCTTC
>TRBJ2-1|TRBV20-1|-|few
CSARAPPAFNEQFF
TGCAGTGCTCGGGCCCCCCCTGCCTTTAATGAGCAGTTCTTC
>TRBJ2-1|TRBV20-1|TRBD2|-
CSAWTSGGVLYNEQFF
TGCAGTGCTTGGACTAGCGGGGGGGTCCTCTACAATGAGCAGTTCTTC
>TRBJ2-5|TRBV7-2|TRBD2|-
CVSSNGTSGGALETQYF
TGTGTCAGCAGCAACGGGACTAGCGGGGGGGCCTTGGAGACCCAGTACTTC
>TRBJ2-1|TRBV27|TRBD1|-
CASSLGQGAIYNEQFF
TGTGCCAGCAGTTTAGGGCAGGGGGCTATATACAATGAGCAGTTCTTC
>TRBJ1-2|TRBV10-3|TRBD1|-
CAISLKILGTDYGYTF
TGTGCCATCAGTTTAAAAATCCTAGGGACAGACTATGGCTACACCTTC
>TRBJ1-2|TRBV28|-|few
CASSLGGAKGYTF
TGTGCCAGCAGTTTAGGGGGCGCTAAAGGCTACACCTTC
>TRBJ2-5|TRBV2|TRBD2|-
CASSERGGLQTQYF
TGTGCCAGCAGTGAACGGGGGGGCCTCCAGACCCAGTACTTC